This TCR beta chain was retrieved from a study of cytomegalovirus exposure and HLA in healthy donors. V gave up 6 bases and J gave up 3 bases, with 12 bases separating them. This CDR3 region has 13 residues. Germline CDR1 is SGHRS and CDR2 is YFSETQ. Donors showed nominal health when sampled, although they likely had unrecorded immune exposures. In the PCR, 60 Vbeta and 13 Jbeta primers were used. Assay used: immunoSEQ multiplex PCR; TCRdb lists only in-frame clones, some missing. The sample comprises 150,000 to 200,000 clones, approximately 70% of which are singletons, and about 4.5% rests with the top ten.

The V call is TRBV5-1, the J call TRBJ2-5; tentatively, D is TRBD2 (5 bases). The source material was PBMCs. This clonotype was obtained from a man younger than 30 in good health and CMV-seropositive. This CDR3 reads CASKVGAKETQYF. In DNA form, the CDR3 reads TGCGCCAGCAAGGTGGGAGCGAAAGAGACCCAGTACTTC.